These T cell receptor beta chains were read from a single sample in a study of CD8+ T cells in alopecia areata. Method: immunoSEQ multiplex PCR; TCRdb's copy keeps in-frame clones and lacks some. The repertoire has 200,000 to 250,000 clones, about three fifths of them found once; the top ten carry roughly 1.6%. Sequences were derived from CD4+ T cells sorted from blood, sampled at week 4, from a patient treated with tofacitinib. These receptors were obtained from a human donor with alopecia areata. The CDR3 runs from the conserved cysteine through the conserved F or W. A D gene is named only where the DNA matches it firmly. Rows may omit the clone size; those that give it use once, few, many or a size class.

V	J	D	size	CDR3	DNA
TRBV18	TRBJ2-1	NA	NA	CASSPGTQSMNEQFF	TGTGCCAGCTCACCAGGGACGCAGTCGATGAATGAGCAGTTCTTC
TRBV7-2	TRBJ2-5	NA	NA	CASSFLGLQETQYF	TGTGCCAGCAGCTTCCTGGGTTTACAAGAGACCCAGTACTTC
TRBV5-1	TRBJ2-5	TRBD2	NA	CASSLRLAETQYF	TGCGCCAGCAGCTTAAGACTAGCGGAGACCCAGTACTTC
TRBV29-1	TRBJ1-2	TRBD1	NA	CSVVHSSGTGYYGYTF	TGCAGCGTTGTCCACTCCTCCGGGACAGGGTACTATGGCTACACCTTC
TRBV25-1	TRBJ2-7	NA	NA	CASSEIYEQYF	TGTGCCAGCAGTGAAATCTACGAGCAGTACTTC
TRBV30	TRBJ2-3	NA	NA	CAWSVLEATDTQYF	TGTGCCTGGAGTGTACTAGAGGCGACGGATACGCAGTATTTT
TRBV29-1	TRBJ2-1	TRBD1	few	CSVRQGPHEQFF	TGCAGCGTTCGACAGGGACCGCATGAGCAGTTCTTC
TRBV9	TRBJ1-6	NA	few	CASSVDPSSPLHF	TGTGCCAGCAGCGTAGATCCTTCTTCACCCCTCCACTTT
TRBV30	TRBJ1-1	NA	NA	CAWSVITSDTEAFF	TGTGCCTGGAGCGTAATCACGTCGGACACTGAAGCTTTCTTT
TRBV4-3	TRBJ1-1	NA	few	CASSQGNSGDEAFF	TGCGCCAGCAGCCAAGGTAATTCAGGGGATGAAGCTTTCTTT
TRBV29-1	TRBJ2-3	NA	NA	CSVEAQGAGTQYF	TGCAGCGTTGAAGCGCAGGGTGCGGGTACGCAGTATTTT
TRBV29-1	TRBJ2-2	NA	NA	CSVWSAGELFF	TGCAGCGTTTGGTCTGCCGGGGAGCTGTTTTTT
TRBV25-1	TRBJ1-6	NA	NA	CASSEWPEGNSPLHF	TGTGCCAGCAGTGAATGGCCCGAGGGAAATTCACCCCTCCACTTT
TRBV4-1	TRBJ2-5	NA	NA	CASSQTGLETQYF	TGCGCCAGCAGCCAAACTGGACTAGAGACCCAGTACTTC
TRBV6-6	TRBJ2-7	NA	NA	CASRDWTVTYEQYF	TGTGCCAGCAGGGACTGGACAGTGACCTACGAGCAGTACTTC
TRBV28	TRBJ1-1	NA	few	CASRPVDTEAFF	TGTGCCAGCAGACCGGTCGACACTGAAGCTTTCTTT
TRBV5-1	TRBJ1-1	NA	NA	CASSLESGKLNTEAFF	TGCGCCAGCAGCTTGGAATCCGGGAAACTGAACACTGAAGCTTTCTTT
TRBV7-3	TRBJ2-3	NA	NA	CASSPSLSRVDTQYF	TGTGCCAGCAGCCCTTCTTTGTCCCGGGTGGATACGCAGTATTTT
TRBV6-1	TRBJ1-5	NA	NA	CASGGAGNQPQHF	TGTGCCTCGGGGGGCGCTGGCAATCAGCCCCAGCATTTT
TRBV9	TRBJ1-2	NA	once	CASSVDSTPMGGYTF	TGTGCCAGCAGCGTCGACAGTACCCCTATGGGGGGCTACACCTTC
TRBV5-1	TRBJ2-1	NA	NA	CASSPLARVGNEQFF	TGCGCCAGCAGCCCCCTAGCCCGAGTAGGGAATGAGCAGTTCTTC
TRBV29-1	TRBJ1-2	NA	NA	CSAWRGERVLTF	TGCAGCGCCTGGAGGGGGGAGAGGGTGTTAACCTTC